This T cell receptor (beta chain) was identified during a study of blood T cell repertoires in COVID-19. A single count supports this clone. Recovery among Cohort 3 donors was established by two negative PCRs, clearance, or symptom resolution. Under the authors' procedure: Reference gene primer amplification gave estimated nucleated cell counts. TCRdb keeps only in-frame clones here, not all; method: immunoSEQ multiplex PCR. V, J and clone size are taken as reported in that table, and D and trimming were inferred from the DNA itself. The sample shows over 250,000 clones, over 75% of them seen only once. CDR1 and CDR2 (germline): SGHAT, FQNNGV. V trimming: 6 bases; J trimming: 1 base; junction bases outside the gene matches: 5. CDR3 length: 15 amino acids.

The chain carries TRBV11-2 and TRBJ2-3; 9 bases are shared with TRBD2. The specimen sequenced was PBMCs or T cells enriched from blood (not recorded which). This sequence originates from a young woman who had recovered from COVID-19. CDR3 in DNA: TGTGCCAGCAGGCCTACTAGCGGGCGCACAGATACGCAGTATTTT. It is translated as CASRPTSGRTDTQYF.